This passage covers 31 T cell receptor beta chains from one sample sequenced in a study of B cell selection in AIRE deficiency. Clones were sequenced by immunoSEQ multiplex PCR, and TCRdb holds only the in-frame ones, with some missing. In the table there are 20,000 to 25,000 clones, roughly 97% of which are singletons. Sorting defined conventional CD4 T cells as CD4+CD127+. The sample was conventional CD4+ T cells sorted from PBMCs. These receptors came from a human donor with AIRE deficiency.

The chain carries TRBV15 and TRBJ1-4, with D tentatively TRBD1 (6 bases). CDR3 length: 20 amino acids. Germline CDR1 LNHNV, CDR2 YYDKDF (reference sequence). Trimming cost V 0 bases and J 0 bases, with 20 bases left between them. The CDR3 region has the DNA TGTGCCACCAGCAGAGATACAGGCAGGGGAGTTACAGCAACTAATGAAAAACTGTTTTTT. As protein: CATSRDTGRGVTATNEKLFF.

This chain links TRBV4-1 with TRBJ1-5, with TRBD1 matching over 8 bases. The CDR3 has 15 residues. Germline CDR1 is MGHRA and CDR2 is YSYEKL. After removal of 1 base from V and 5 bases from J, the junction contained 4 bases not matched to a gene. This chain's CDR3 is CASSQGQGNDQPQHF. CDR3 coding DNA: TGCGCCAGCAGCCAAGGACAGGGGAACGATCAGCCCCAGCATTTT.

The genes are TRBV7-6 and TRBJ1-5, with 8 bases aligning to TRBD1. This CDR3 region has 14 residues. V trimming: 1 base; J trimming: 9 bases; junction bases outside the gene matches: 5. Germline CDR1 and CDR2: SGHVS and FNYEAQ. The CDR3 loop reads CASSLEGGTGPQHF. Written as DNA, the CDR3 is TGTGCCAGCAGCTTAGAAGGCGGGACAGGGCCCCAGCATTTT.

The rearrangement uses TRBV30 and TRBJ1-5; 12 nucleotides align to TRBD1. Germline lookup yields CDR1 GTSNPN and CDR2 SVGIG (reference sequence). V trimming: 3 bases; J trimming: 6 bases; junction bases outside the gene matches: 6. There are 15 residues in the CDR3. In DNA form, the CDR3 reads TGTGCCTGGAGCCCGGGACAGGGGGCGAGTCAGCCCCAGCATTTT. Translated, it gives CAWSPGQGASQPQHF.

This rearrangement joins TRBV11-3 to TRBJ2-5, with 12 bases matching TRBD2. The CDR3 extends over 15 amino acids. Germline V lookup: CDR1 SGHNT, CDR2 YENEEA. Trimming cost V 5 bases and J 2 bases; bases outside gene matches: 3. The CDR3 nucleotides read TGTGCCAGCAGCACAGGACTAGCGGGGCAAGAGACCCAGTACTTC. Translated: CASSTGLAGQETQYF.

The chain carries TRBV6-1 and TRBJ1-1; TRBD1 matches 7 bases. The length of the CDR3 is 13 residues. CDR1 and CDR2 (germline): MNHNS, SASEGT. V shed 7 bases, J shed 4 bases, and the junction held 6 bases outside the gene matches. In DNA form, the CDR3 reads TGTGCCAGCACGAGAGACAGGGCCACTGAAGCTTTCTTT. It encodes CASTRDRATEAFF.

This clone was counted once. The chain employs TRBV11-3 and TRBJ1-4; D is possibly TRBD1 (6 bases). With 5 bases removed from V and 10 bases from J, the gap between germline ends came to 20 bases. Germline CDR1 and CDR2: SGHNT and YENEEA. The CDR3 runs to 15 residues. CDR3 DNA: TGTGCCAGCAGCCCACCGGGACATTTGGGTGCAAAACTGTTTTTT. Its protein product is CASSPPGHLGAKLFF.

The chain couples TRBV5-8 to TRBJ1-5; weak D call: TRBD1 (5 bases). Trimming cost V 4 bases and J 5 bases, with 16 bases left between them. This CDR3 has 15 amino acids. Germline lookup yields CDR1 SGHTS and CDR2 YDEGEE. The CDR3 DNA reads TGTGCCAGCAGCCTTTACCCCAGGGTCGATCAGCCCCAGCATTTT. Encoded protein: CASSLYPRVDQPQHF.

The CDR3, as DNA: TGTGCCAGCAGCCAGGAGCGGGTGAACACCGGGGAGCTGTTTTTT. It encodes CASSQERVNTGELFF. V and J are TRBV4-2 and TRBJ2-2, with a tentative D call TRBD2 (6 bases). V was pared by 3 bases and J by 1 base, with 9 bases between. Per germline, CDR1 LGHNA and CDR2 YNFKEQ. The CDR3 extends over 15 amino acids.

This clone has a single count. The V and J genes are TRBV10-1 and TRBJ2-3, with D perhaps TRBD1 (6 bases). Germline V lookup: CDR1 WNHNN, CDR2 SYGVQD (reference sequence). The CDR3 covers 14 residues. Trimming stripped 11 bases from V and 2 bases from J, with 17 bases between. In nucleotides, the CDR3 is TGCGCCTGGATTTCCGGGACACTCACAGATACGCAGTATTTT. This sequence encodes CAWISGTLTDTQYF.

This sequence joins TRBV11-3 and TRBJ2-1; TRBD1 aligns across 7 bases. CDR3 length equals 17 residues. V trimming: 3 bases; J trimming: 5 bases; junction bases outside the gene matches: 13. Germline V gene lookup returns CDR1 SGHNT and CDR2 YENEEA. CDR3 bases: TGTGCCAGCAGCTTGTCCTTTATGGGGGACAGTGACAATGAGCAGTTCTTC. Its translation is CASSLSFMGDSDNEQFF.

CDR3 amino acids: CASSYSGQGTEAFF. CDR3 DNA sequence: TGTGCCAGCAGTTACTCGGGACAGGGAACTGAAGCTTTCTTT. This sequence joins TRBV6-5 and TRBJ1-1; 9 bases are shared with TRBD1. V shed 0 bases, J shed 5 bases, and the junction held 1 base outside the gene matches. CDR1 and CDR2 from the germline V gene are MNHEY and SVGAGI. The CDR3 loop spans 14 amino acids.

The rearrangement uses TRBV28 and TRBJ1-6, with D tentatively TRBD1 (6 bases). V lost 10 bases, J lost 5 bases, and 18 bases lay in between. There are 15 residues in the CDR3. Germline CDR1 reads MDHEN; CDR2 reads SYDVKM. The CDR3 sequence is CATGGQGKDNSPLHF. DNA for the CDR3: TGTGCCACCGGGGGGCAGGGAAAGGATAATTCACCCCTCCACTTT.

The chain has TRBV5-1 and TRBJ1-1; 7 bases align to TRBD1. CDR1 and CDR2 from the germline V gene are SGHRS and YFSETQ. Trimming removed 4 bases from V and 6 bases from J; junction bases left unmatched: 6. This CDR3 contains 13 residues. As DNA, the CDR3 is TGCGCCAGCAGCCCCACAGGGGAGGCTGAAGCTTTCTTT. This encodes CASSPTGEAEAFF.

CDR3 residues: CASSLDRVSSYEQYF. CDR3 bases: TGTGCCAGCAGCTTAGACAGGGTCAGCTCCTACGAGCAGTACTTC. The V gene is TRBV7-9, the J gene TRBJ2-7; the D gene is possibly TRBD1 (6 bases). V gave up 1 base and J gave up 0 bases, with 10 bases separating them. CDR3 length: 15 amino acids. Germline assignment: CDR1 SEHNR and CDR2 FQNEAQ (reference sequence).

V usage is TRBV18 and J usage is TRBJ2-7, with D possibly matching TRBD1 (6 bases). Germline CDR1 is KGHSH and CDR2 is LQKENI. This CDR3 is built from 14 residues. V was clipped by 6 bases and J by 2 bases, with 14 bases between them. Here the CDR3 reads CASSSGTLTYEQYF. CDR3 nucleotides: TGTGCCAGCTCGTCCGGGACACTTACCTACGAGCAGTACTTC.

The CDR3 here is CASSFLAGARNIQYF. CDR3 nucleotides: TGTGCCAGCAGTTTTCTAGCGGGGGCGCGAAACATTCAGTACTTC. The chain joins TRBV6-5 to TRBJ2-4; 10 bases are a match to TRBD2. J lost 6 bases, V lost 4 bases, and 6 bases had no gene match. Germline V CDR1 and CDR2: MNHEY, SVGAGI. CDR3 size: 15 residues.

This chain connects TRBV4-1 to TRBJ2-7; a possible D gene is TRBD1 (5 bases). Germline V gene data show CDR1 as MGHRA and CDR2 as YSYEKL. This CDR3 spans 15 amino acids. V was clipped by 0 bases and J by 4 bases, with 13 bases between them. The CDR3 loop is CASSQDLGENYEQYF. CDR3 bases: TGCGCCAGCAGCCAAGATCTAGGGGAAAATTACGAGCAGTACTTC.

The CDR3 DNA reads TGCAGCGTTGAAAAAGGACGAGATACGCAGTATTTT. Translation: CSVEKGRDTQYF. V is TRBV29-1 and J is TRBJ2-3, with unresolved D. The germline V and J ends were trimmed by 2 bases and 5 bases, with 8 bases remaining between them. The length of the CDR3 is 12 residues. Germline CDR1 and CDR2: SQVTM and ANQGSEA.

CDR3 coding DNA: TGTGCCAGCAGCTTAGGGGACTCGAGCAATCAGCCCCAGCATTTT. It codes for CASSLGDSSNQPQHF. The chain employs TRBV11-3 and TRBJ1-5, with D possibly TRBD1 on 5 matching bases. In germline, CDR1 is SGHNT, CDR2 YENEEA. V shed 1 base and J shed 1 base, with 8 bases lying between them. The CDR3 is 15 residues long.

J is TRBJ1-2 and V is TRBV27, with 8 bases identical to TRBD1. There are 16 residues in the CDR3. CDR1 is MNHEY, CDR2 SMNVEV, per germline (reference sequence). V lost 7 bases, J lost 5 bases, and 15 bases stayed unmatched. The CDR3 nucleotides are TGTGCCAGCACTCGGGACAGGCGGACTGGTCTTTATGGCTACACCTTC. It specifies CASTRDRRTGLYGYTF.

The gene calls are TRBV7-2 and TRBJ1-2, with D possibly matching TRBD1 (5 bases). The CDR3 runs 15 residues. Germline CDR1 and CDR2: SGHTA and FQGNSA. The germline V and J ends were trimmed by 4 bases and 0 bases, with 12 bases remaining between them. CDR3 sequence reads: CASSSGTGANYGYTF. Here the CDR3 DNA reads TGTGCCAGCAGCTCCGGGACGGGAGCTAACTATGGCTACACCTTC.

This chain connects TRBV7-2 to TRBJ1-5, with no clear D. Germline values: CDR1 SGHTA, CDR2 FQGNSA. The CDR3 is made up of 14 amino acids. V lost 3 bases and J lost 3, with 9 bases in between. This chain's CDR3 is CASSFYSNNQPQHF. In nucleotides, the CDR3 is TGTGCCAGCAGCTTTTACAGCAACAATCAGCCCCAGCATTTT.

V gene TRBV5-1 combines with J gene TRBJ1-1; a possible D gene is TRBD1 (6 bases). The CDR3 runs 14 residues. Germline V CDR1 and CDR2: SGHRS, YFSETQ. The ends were cut back, 4 bases at V and 4 bases at J, with 14 bases in the middle. The CDR3 sequence: CASSTQGSGTEAFF. The CDR3 bases are TGCGCCAGCAGCACACAGGGTTCTGGCACTGAAGCTTTCTTT.

The chain uses TRBV4-2 and TRBJ2-6, with D possibly being TRBD1 (6 bases). The CDR3 has 15 residues. V was pared by 2 bases and J by 4 bases, with 9 bases between. Germline CDR1 and CDR2: LGHNA and YNFKEQ. The DNA of the CDR3 is TGTGCCAGCAGCCAAACGGGGACAGGGGCCAACGTCCTGACTTTC. This encodes CASSQTGTGANVLTF.

The V and J genes are TRBV29-1 and TRBJ2-3, with D possibly being TRBD2 (6 bases). Deletions cut 6 bases from V and 0 bases from J, with 10 bases between. The CDR3 contains 13 residues. From germline, CDR1 is SQVTM and CDR2 ANQGSEA. The CDR3 coding sequence is TGCAGCGTCCGAAGCGGGAGCACAGATACGCAGTATTTT. Translation gives CSVRSGSTDTQYF.

The gene calls are TRBV7-6 and TRBJ1-5, with TRBD1 matching 9 bases. Germline trimming cut 0 bases from V and 6 bases from J; bases unmatched to any gene: 3. This CDR3 contains 15 residues. Germline CDR1 and CDR2: SGHVS and FNYEAQ. The CDR3 loop is CASSLAGQGAQPQHF. CDR3 sequence (DNA): TGTGCCAGCAGCTTAGCGGGACAGGGAGCTCAGCCCCAGCATTTT.

As DNA, the CDR3 is TGTGCCAGCAGTGGAAACCGTCTTACTTTCTTT. Amino acid sequence: CASSGNRLTFF. The chain recombines TRBV6-1 with TRBJ1-1; D gene unclear. V lost 4 bases and J lost 12, with 12 bases in between. Germline V gives CDR1 MNHNS, CDR2 SASEGT. The CDR3 has 11 residues.

The rearrangement uses TRBV25-1 and TRBJ2-3, with TRBD1 as a possible D gene (5 bases). The V end lost 6 bases, the J end lost 2 bases, and 9 bases lay between the germline ends. The CDR3 runs 13 residues. Germline V CDR1 and CDR2: MGHDK, SYGVNS. The DNA for the CDR3 is TGTGCCAGCAGGACAGAAGTCACAGATACGCAGTATTTT. Translation gives CASRTEVTDTQYF. Complete variable domain (other parts from reference TRBV25-1 and TRBJ2-3): EADIYQTPRYLVIGTGKKITLECSQTMGHDKMYWYQQDPGMELHLIHYSYGVNSTEKGDLSSESTVSRIRTEHFPLTLESARPSHTSQYLCASRTEVTDTQYFGPGTRLTVL.

The V gene is TRBV7-2, the J gene TRBJ2-7; D not certain. The CDR3 extends over 11 amino acids. CDR1 and CDR2 (germline): SGHTA, FQGNSA. V was shortened by 5 bases and J by 0 bases, with 2 bases between the two germline ends. CDR3 nucleotides: TGTGCCAGCAGCCACTCCTACGAGCAGTACTTC. It encodes CASSHSYEQYF.

The V call is TRBV7-2, the J call TRBJ2-7; D possibly corresponds to TRBD1 (6 bases). Germline CDR1 reads SGHTA; CDR2 reads FQGNSA. V lost 5 bases, J lost 3 bases, and 11 bases lay in between. The CDR3 contains 13 residues. CDR3 in DNA: TGTGCCAGCAGCCACCAACAGGGCTACGAGCAGTACTTC. Its protein is CASSHQQGYEQYF.